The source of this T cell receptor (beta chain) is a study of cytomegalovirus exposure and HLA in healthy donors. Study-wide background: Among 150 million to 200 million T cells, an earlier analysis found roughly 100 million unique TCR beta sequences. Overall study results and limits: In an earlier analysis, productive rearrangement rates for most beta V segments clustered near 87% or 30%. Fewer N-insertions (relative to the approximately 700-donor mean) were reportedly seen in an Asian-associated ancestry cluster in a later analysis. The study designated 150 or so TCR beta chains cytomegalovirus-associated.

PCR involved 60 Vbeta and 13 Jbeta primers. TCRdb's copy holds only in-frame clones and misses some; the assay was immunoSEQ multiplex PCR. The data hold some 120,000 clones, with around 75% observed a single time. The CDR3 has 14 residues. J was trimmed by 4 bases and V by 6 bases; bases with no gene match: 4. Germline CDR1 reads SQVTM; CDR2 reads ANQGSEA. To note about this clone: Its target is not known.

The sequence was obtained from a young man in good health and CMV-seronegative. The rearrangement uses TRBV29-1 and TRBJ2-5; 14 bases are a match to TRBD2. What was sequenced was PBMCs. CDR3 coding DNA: TGCAGCGTCGGGACTAGCGGGGGTATAGAGACCCAGTACTTC. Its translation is CSVGTSGGIETQYF.